The present T cell receptor beta chain was sequenced within a study of T cell repertoires in cytomegalovirus infection. This clonotype was detected a few times. Antigen unknown. V lost 6 bases to trimming and J lost 6 bases; unmatched junction nucleotides: 10. The CDR3 covers 14 residues. Germline-derived CDR1 and CDR2 are SGHAT and FQNNGV. One entry per CDR3 protein results from TCRdb running MiXCR on the reads. The table records some 100,000 distinct CDR3 sequences, approximately 28% of them present only once. The chain carries TRBV11-2 and TRBJ2-7; TRBD2 agrees at 8 bases. The source was CD8+ T cells from cultured PBMCs, collected from culture after CMV antigen stimulation. This sequence originates from a human donor in good health (CMV status not recorded). Some clones in this sample may be carry-over from other donors' samples. The CDR3 coding sequence is TGTGCCAGCAGTCTGTTAGCGGGGTCTAGCGAGCAGTACTTC. Residues: CASSLLAGSSEQYF.